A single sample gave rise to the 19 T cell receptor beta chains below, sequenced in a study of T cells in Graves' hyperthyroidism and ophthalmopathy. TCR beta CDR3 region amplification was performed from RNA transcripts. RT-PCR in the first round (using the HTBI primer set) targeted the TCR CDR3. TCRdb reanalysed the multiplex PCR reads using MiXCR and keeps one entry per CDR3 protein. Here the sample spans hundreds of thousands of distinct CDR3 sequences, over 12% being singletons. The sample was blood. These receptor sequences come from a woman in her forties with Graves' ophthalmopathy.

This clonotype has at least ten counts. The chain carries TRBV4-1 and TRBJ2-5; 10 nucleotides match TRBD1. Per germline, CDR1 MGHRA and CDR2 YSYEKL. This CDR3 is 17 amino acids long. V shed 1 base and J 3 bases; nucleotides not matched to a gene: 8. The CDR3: CASSQGRTGQGKETQYF. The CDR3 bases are TGCGCCAGCAGCCAAGGGAGAACGGGACAGGGGAAAGAGACCCAGTACTTC.

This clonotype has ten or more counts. The CDR3 sequence: CASRNLGGRTEAFF. The CDR3 DNA follows: TGTGCCAGCAGAAACCTCGGGGGTCGCACTGAAGCTTTCTTT. The genes are TRBV7-2 and TRBJ1-1; a weak D match, TRBD1 (5 bases). CDR1 and CDR2 from the germline V gene are SGHTA and FQGNSA. CDR3 size: 14 residues. The V and J ends lost 6 bases and 4 bases respectively, with 15 bases between them.

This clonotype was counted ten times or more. CDR3 bases: TGTGCCAGCAGTTACTCTGGGACAGAAGAGACCCAGTACTTC. Translating gives CASSYSGTEETQYF. This chain joins TRBV6-5 and TRBJ2-5; TRBD1 agrees at 7 bases. The CDR3 has 14 residues. Unmatched junction bases numbered 1, after V lost 0 bases and J lost 3 bases. Germline CDR1 and CDR2: MNHEY and SVGAGI.

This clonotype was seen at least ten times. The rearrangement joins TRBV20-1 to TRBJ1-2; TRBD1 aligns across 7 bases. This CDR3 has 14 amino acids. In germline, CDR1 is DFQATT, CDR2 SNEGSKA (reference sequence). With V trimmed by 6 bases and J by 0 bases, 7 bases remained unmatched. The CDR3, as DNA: TGCAGTGCCGGGACAGTGGGTTCTAACTATGGCTACACCTTC. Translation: CSAGTVGSNYGYTF.

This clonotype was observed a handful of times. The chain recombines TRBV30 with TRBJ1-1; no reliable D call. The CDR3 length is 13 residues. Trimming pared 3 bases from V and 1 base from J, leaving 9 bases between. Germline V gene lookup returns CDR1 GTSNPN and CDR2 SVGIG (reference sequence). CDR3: CAWRLNTNTEAFF. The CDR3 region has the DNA TGTGCCTGGAGACTTAACACGAACACTGAAGCTTTCTTT.

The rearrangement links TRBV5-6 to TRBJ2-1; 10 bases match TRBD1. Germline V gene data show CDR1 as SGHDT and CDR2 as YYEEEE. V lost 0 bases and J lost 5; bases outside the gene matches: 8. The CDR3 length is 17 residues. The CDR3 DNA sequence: TGTGCCAGCAGCTTGGTAGGGGGGACAGGGGTCAACAATGAGCAGTTCTTC. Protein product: CASSLVGGTGVNNEQFF.

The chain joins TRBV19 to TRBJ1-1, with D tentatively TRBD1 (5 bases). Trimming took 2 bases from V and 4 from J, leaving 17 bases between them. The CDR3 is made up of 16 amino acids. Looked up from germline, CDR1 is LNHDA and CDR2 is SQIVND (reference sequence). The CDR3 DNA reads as TGTGCCAGTAGTATAATCGGTTCGGGGAGGGGCACTGAAGCTTTCTTT. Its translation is CASSIIGSGRGTEAFF.

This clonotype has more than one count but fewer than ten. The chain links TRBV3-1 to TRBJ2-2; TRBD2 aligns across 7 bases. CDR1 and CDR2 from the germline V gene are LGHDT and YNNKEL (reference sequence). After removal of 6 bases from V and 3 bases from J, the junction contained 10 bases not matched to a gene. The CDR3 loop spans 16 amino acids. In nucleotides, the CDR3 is TGTGCCAGCAGGTTCCAAGGGAGGGCCGACACCGGGGAGCTGTTTTTT. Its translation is CASRFQGRADTGELFF.

CDR3 sequence: CASSEGVDRGQSFF. Here the CDR3 DNA reads TGTGCCAGCAGCGAAGGGGTGGACAGGGGGCAATCTTTCTTT. The V and J genes are TRBV9 and TRBJ1-1; 11 bases are shared with TRBD1. The CDR3 is 14 amino acids. The trim removed 3 bases at V and 12 bases at J, leaving 10 bases unmatched. Germline V gene sequence: CDR1 SGDLS, CDR2 YYNGEE.

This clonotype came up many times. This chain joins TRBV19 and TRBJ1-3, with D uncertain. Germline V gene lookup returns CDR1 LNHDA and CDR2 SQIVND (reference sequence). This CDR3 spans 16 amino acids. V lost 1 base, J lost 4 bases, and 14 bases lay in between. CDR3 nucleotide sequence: TGTGCCAGTAGTATAGTTCACAGCGACGTCGGAAACACCATATATTTT. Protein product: CASSIVHSDVGNTIYF. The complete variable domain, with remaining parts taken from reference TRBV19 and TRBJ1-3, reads DGGITQSPKYLFRKEGQNVTLSCEQNLNHDAMYWYRQDPGQGLRLIYYSQIVNDFQKGDIAEGYSVSREKKESFPLTVTSAQKNPTAFYLCASSIVHSDVGNTIYFGEGSWLTVV.

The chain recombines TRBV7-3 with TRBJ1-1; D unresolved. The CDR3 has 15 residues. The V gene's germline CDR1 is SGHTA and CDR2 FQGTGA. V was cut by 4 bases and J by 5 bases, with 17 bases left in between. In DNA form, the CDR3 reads TGTGCCAGCAGCTCAGACTCTCGGATCGAGACTGAAGCTTTCTTT. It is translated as CASSSDSRIETEAFF.

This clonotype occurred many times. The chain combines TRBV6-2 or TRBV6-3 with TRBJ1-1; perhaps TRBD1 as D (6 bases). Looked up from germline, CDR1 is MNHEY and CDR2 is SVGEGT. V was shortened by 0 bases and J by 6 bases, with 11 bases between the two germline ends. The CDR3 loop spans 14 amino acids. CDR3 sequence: CASSYSAGVPEAFF. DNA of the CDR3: TGTGCCAGCAGTTACTCGGCAGGGGTCCCTGAAGCTTTCTTT.

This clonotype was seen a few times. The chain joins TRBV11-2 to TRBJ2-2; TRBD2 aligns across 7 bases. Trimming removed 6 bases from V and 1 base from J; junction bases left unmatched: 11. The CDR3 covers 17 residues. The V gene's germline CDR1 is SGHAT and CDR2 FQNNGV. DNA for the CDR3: TGTGCCAGCAGGAAGGGCCCTAGCGGATTGAACACCGGGGAGCTGTTTTTT. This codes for CASRKGPSGLNTGELFF. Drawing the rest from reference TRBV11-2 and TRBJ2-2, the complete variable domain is EAGVAQSPRYKIIEKRQSVAFWCNPISGHATLYWYQQILGQGPKLLIQFQNNGVVDDSQLPKDRFSAERLKGVDSTLKIQPAKLEDSAVYLCASRKGPSGLNTGELFFGEGSRLTVL.

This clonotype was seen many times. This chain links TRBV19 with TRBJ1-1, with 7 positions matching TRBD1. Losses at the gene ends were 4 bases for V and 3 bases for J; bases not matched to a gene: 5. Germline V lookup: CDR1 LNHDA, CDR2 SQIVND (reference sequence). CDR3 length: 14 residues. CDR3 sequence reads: CASSKGQVHTEAFF. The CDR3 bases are TGTGCCAGTAGTAAAGGACAGGTACACACTGAAGCTTTCTTT.

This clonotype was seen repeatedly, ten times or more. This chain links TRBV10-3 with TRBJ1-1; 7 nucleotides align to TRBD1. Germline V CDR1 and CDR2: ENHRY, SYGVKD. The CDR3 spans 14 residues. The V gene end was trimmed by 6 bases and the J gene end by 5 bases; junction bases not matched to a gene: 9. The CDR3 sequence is CAISRDRDRTEAFF. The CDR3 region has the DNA TGTGCCATCAGCCGAGACAGGGATAGGACTGAAGCTTTCTTT.

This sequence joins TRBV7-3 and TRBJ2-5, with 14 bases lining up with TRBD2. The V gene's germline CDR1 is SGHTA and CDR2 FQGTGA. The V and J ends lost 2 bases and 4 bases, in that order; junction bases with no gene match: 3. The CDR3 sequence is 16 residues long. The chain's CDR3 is CASSLLGLAGGETQYF. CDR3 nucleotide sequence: TGTGCCAGCAGCTTACTTGGACTAGCGGGAGGAGAGACCCAGTACTTC.

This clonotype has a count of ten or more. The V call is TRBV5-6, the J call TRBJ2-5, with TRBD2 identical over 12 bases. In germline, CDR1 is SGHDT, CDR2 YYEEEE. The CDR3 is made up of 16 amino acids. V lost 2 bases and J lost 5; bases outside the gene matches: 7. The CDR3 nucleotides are TGTGCCAGCAGCTTCATGACTAGCGGGAGTGTTGAGACCCAGTACTTC. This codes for CASSFMTSGSVETQYF.

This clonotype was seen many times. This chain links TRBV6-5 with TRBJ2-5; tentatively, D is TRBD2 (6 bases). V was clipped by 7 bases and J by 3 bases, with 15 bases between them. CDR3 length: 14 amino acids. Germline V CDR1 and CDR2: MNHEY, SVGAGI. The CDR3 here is CASTTGRREETQYF. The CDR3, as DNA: TGTGCCAGCACCACGGGACGGAGGGAAGAGACCCAGTACTTC.

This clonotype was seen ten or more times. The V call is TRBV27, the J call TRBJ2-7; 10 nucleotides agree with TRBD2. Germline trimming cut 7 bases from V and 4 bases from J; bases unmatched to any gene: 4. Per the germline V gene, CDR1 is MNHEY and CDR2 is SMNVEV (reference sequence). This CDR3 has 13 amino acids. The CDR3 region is CASKSSGRYEQYF. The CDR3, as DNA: TGTGCCAGCAAGAGTAGCGGGAGGTACGAGCAGTACTTC.